Listed below are T cell receptor beta chains from one sample, sequenced in a study of T-cell reconstitution after alpha-beta-depleted transplantation in children. TCRdb itself ran the PCR reads through MiXCR, one entry per CDR3 protein. The data contain a few hundred thousand distinct CDR3 sequences, 11% of them singletons. The specimen was PBMCs from the stem cell graft donor, collected from the stem cell graft. The receptors were gathered from a human donor who donated a stem cell graft to a child with acute myeloid leukemia. Both conserved end residues are part of each CDR3. The order of the fields is J gene, V gene, clone size, D gene, CDR3 protein, CDR3 DNA. D genes are given only for firm matches. Size is stated for part of the rows, as once, few or many counts, or as a class when the clone is expanded.

TRBJ1-1 | TRBV7-2 | few | - | CASSLIRTPEAFF | TGTGCCAGCAGCTTAATTCGCACACCTGAAGCTTTCTTT
TRBJ1-2 | TRBV6-5 | few | - | CASSYLASNYGYTF | TGTGCCAGCAGTTATTTGGCCTCTAACTATGGCTACACCTTC
TRBJ2-7 | TRBV7-2 | few | - | CASSLDLANYEQYF | TGTGCCAGCAGCTTAGATTTGGCTAACTACGAGCAGTACTTC
TRBJ2-2 | TRBV20-1 | - | - | CSASPLGGAHTGELFF | TGCAGTGCTAGCCCCCTTGGGGGGGCGCACACCGGGGAGCTGTTTTTT
TRBJ1-1 | TRBV5-1 | - | - | CASSPTAGSTEAFF | TGCGCCAGCAGCCCGACGGCAGGGAGCACTGAAGCTTTCTTT
TRBJ2-2 | TRBV12-3/TRBV12-4 | many | TRBD2 | CASSLATSGGANTGELFF | TGTGCCAGCAGTTTAGCGACTAGCGGGGGGGCTAACACCGGGGAGCTGTTTTTT
TRBJ2-1 | TRBV18 | - | - | CASSPKGGPRYNEQFF | TGTGCCAGCTCACCTAAAGGAGGGCCGAGGTACAATGAGCAGTTCTTC
TRBJ2-1 | TRBV5-1 | many | - | CASSFCNWDEQFF | TGCGCCAGCAGCTTTTGTAATTGGGATGAGCAGTTCTTC
TRBJ2-1 | TRBV5-1 | - | TRBD2 | CASSSRGAGAYNEQFF | TGCGCCAGCAGCTCTCGCGGGGCGGGGGCCTACAATGAGCAGTTCTTC
TRBJ2-1 | TRBV29-1 | few | TRBD2 | CSVAGGSLNEQFF | TGCAGCGTTGCGGGCGGGAGTCTGAATGAGCAGTTCTTC
TRBJ1-3 | TRBV5-1 | few | - | CASSLEGNSGNTIYF | TGCGCCAGCAGCTTGGAAGGGAACTCTGGAAACACCATATATTTT
TRBJ2-5 | TRBV29-1 | many | TRBD1 | CSVPGQSFKETQYF | TGCAGCGTGCCGGGACAGTCCTTCAAAGAGACCCAGTACTTC
TRBJ2-7 | TRBV7-8 | many | - | CASRPSWAYEQYF | TGTGCCAGCAGGCCATCGTGGGCCTACGAGCAGTACTTC
TRBJ2-1 | TRBV6-4 | - | TRBD2 | CASSVTSGSYNEQFF | TGTGCCAGCAGTGTAACTAGCGGGAGCTACAATGAGCAGTTCTTC
TRBJ2-3 | TRBV7-8 | many | - | CASSLVPPWRPGDTQYF | TGTGCCAGCAGCTTAGTTCCACCTTGGCGGCCCGGTGATACGCAGTATTTT
TRBJ2-4 | TRBV2 | - | - | CASRESRNIQYF | TGTGCCAGCAGGGAAAGTCGGAACATTCAGTACTTC
TRBJ1-5 | TRBV19 | - | TRBD1 | CASSFGTGLYSNQPQHF | TGTGCCAGTAGTTTCGGGACAGGGCTTTATAGCAATCAGCCCCAGCATTTT
TRBJ2-7 | TRBV18 | - | TRBD2 | CASSPMRENYEQYF | TGTGCCAGCTCACCCATGCGGGAGAACTACGAGCAGTACTTC
TRBJ1-3 | TRBV14 | - | - | CASSQNVYTIYF | TGTGCCAGCAGCCAAAATGTGTACACCATATATTTT
TRBJ1-1 | TRBV4-1 | - | - | CASSDGLMNTEAFF | TGCGCCAGCAGCGACGGACTCATGAACACTGAAGCTTTCTTT
TRBJ2-5 | TRBV7-2 | few | - | CASSSQGETQYF | TGTGCCAGCAGTAGTCAGGGAGAGACCCAGTACTTC
TRBJ2-3 | TRBV25-1 | few | - | CASSEVHSVATDTQYF | TGTGCCAGCAGTGAAGTTCATAGCGTGGCCACAGATACGCAGTATTTT
TRBJ2-5 | TRBV25-1 | many | - | CASSERRGETQYF | TGTGCCAGCAGTGAGAGGAGGGGCGAGACCCAGTACTTC
TRBJ2-3 | TRBV20-1 | - | TRBD2 | CSAVWGSGGMKVRTDTQYF | TGCAGTGCTGTTTGGGGTAGCGGGGGAATGAAAGTTAGGACAGATACGCAGTATTTT
TRBJ2-4 | TRBV20-1 | - | TRBD2 | CCFDGTSGIFTKNIQYF | TGCTGCTTCGACGGGACTAGCGGGATTTTTACCAAAAACATTCAGTACTTC
TRBJ2-1 | TRBV7-2 | few | TRBD2 | CASSRTSGQSWRQFF | TGTGCCAGCAGCCGTACTAGCGGCCAGTCGTGGAGGCAGTTCTTC
TRBJ1-5 | TRBV7-9 | many | - | CASSFQSNQPQHF | TGTGCCAGCAGCTTCCAGAGCAATCAGCCCCAGCATTTT
TRBJ2-7 | TRBV15 | - | - | CATSRLRLDEQYF | TGTGCCACCAGCAGACTGAGACTGGACGAGCAGTACTTC
TRBJ2-2 | TRBV5-1 | - | - | CASSSGGANTGELFF | TGCGCCAGCAGCTCCGGAGGGGCGAACACCGGGGAGCTGTTTTTT
TRBJ2-4 | TRBV5-1 | many | TRBD1 | CASSPEYSGTDNIQYF | TGCGCCAGCAGCCCCGAATACTCCGGGACAGATAACATTCAGTACTTC
TRBJ2-5 | TRBV15 | - | - | CATSVPGNQETQYF | TGTGCCACCAGCGTACCCGGGAACCAAGAGACCCAGTACTTC
TRBJ2-5 | TRBV6-2/TRBV6-3 | - | TRBD1 | CASSYSTVDREGGKKETQYF | TGTGCCAGCAGTTACTCTACCGTGGACAGGGAAGGGGGGAAAAAAGAGACCCAGTACTTC
TRBJ2-7 | TRBV5-1 | - | - | CASSLSPQGYEQYF | TGCGCCAGCAGCTTGTCTCCTCAAGGCTACGAGCAGTACTTC
TRBJ2-1 | TRBV9 | - | TRBD2 | CASSVTSGRVDEQFF | TGTGCCAGCAGCGTAACTAGCGGGAGGGTGGATGAGCAGTTCTTC
TRBJ2-6 | TRBV12-3/TRBV12-4 | few | - | CATELEANVLTF | TGTGCTACAGAACTGGAGGCCAACGTCCTGACTTTC
TRBJ1-1 | TRBV5-1 | few | TRBD1 | CASSLVQGGAEAFF | TGCGCCAGCAGCTTGGTTCAGGGGGGCGCTGAAGCTTTCTTT
TRBJ1-2 | TRBV6-6 | - | TRBD1 | CASSYTDREGYTF | TGTGCCAGCAGTTACACAGACAGGGAGGGCTACACCTTC
TRBJ1-5 | TRBV20-1 | many | - | CSARNRDTHQPQHF | TGCAGTGCTAGGAATCGGGACACACATCAGCCCCAGCATTTT
TRBJ2-2 | TRBV20-1 | few | - | CSARSPAQGTGELFF | TGCAGTGCTAGATCCCCAGCGCAGGGCACCGGGGAGCTGTTTTTT
TRBJ2-1 | TRBV12-3/TRBV12-4 | - | - | CASSLMGQGRRIYNEQFF | TGTGCCAGCAGTTTAATGGGGCAGGGTAGGAGGATCTACAATGAGCAGTTCTTC
TRBJ2-3 | TRBV20-1 | few | - | CSAKQRGYSDTQYF | TGCAGTGCCAAGCAGAGGGGTTATTCAGATACGCAGTATTTT
TRBJ2-3 | TRBV20-1 | few | TRBD2 | CSASRSSGGTDTQYF | TGCAGTGCTAGCAGATCTAGCGGGGGCACAGATACGCAGTATTTT
TRBJ2-3 | TRBV9 | - | TRBD2 | CASSGLRLAGETDTQYF | TGTGCCAGCAGCGGGTTGAGATTAGCGGGGGAGACAGATACGCAGTATTTT
TRBJ2-3 | TRBV29-1 | - | - | CSAGDTDTQYF | TGCAGCGCAGGGGACACAGATACGCAGTATTTT
TRBJ1-4 | TRBV7-9 | few | - | CASSSVYEKLFF | TGTGCCAGCAGCTCCGTTTATGAAAAACTGTTTTTT
TRBJ1-2 | TRBV7-9 | - | - | CASSLETAGYGYTF | TGTGCCAGCAGCTTAGAAACCGCGGGGTATGGCTACACCTTC
TRBJ2-1 | TRBV5-1 | - | - | CASSLGLGREQFF | TGCGCCAGCAGCTTGGGCCTTGGGAGAGAGCAGTTCTTC
TRBJ2-7 | TRBV27 | many | - | CASSFFGGSYEQYF | TGTGCCAGCAGTTTTTTTGGGGGTTCTTACGAGCAGTACTTC
TRBJ2-7 | TRBV21-1 | few | - | CASSNVEGTGQVDEQYF | TGTGCCAGCAGCAATGTTGAAGGGACGGGACAGGTGGACGAGCAGTACTTC
TRBJ2-5 | TRBV5-6 | few | - | CASSPMGAGKRRETQYF | TGTGCCAGCAGCCCGATGGGTGCTGGTAAACGTAGGGAGACCCAGTACTTC
TRBJ2-1 | TRBV10-3 | - | TRBD2 | CAISESRTSWNEQFF | TGTGCCATCAGTGAGTCTAGGACTAGCTGGAATGAGCAGTTCTTC
TRBJ2-3 | TRBV29-1 | - | - | CSVDGPGGDTQYF | TGCAGCGTTGACGGTCCCGGGGGAGATACGCAGTATTTT
TRBJ2-2 | TRBV29-1 | many | - | CSVVLNFVTGELFF | TGCAGCGTTGTGCTCAACTTTGTGACCGGGGAGCTGTTTTTT